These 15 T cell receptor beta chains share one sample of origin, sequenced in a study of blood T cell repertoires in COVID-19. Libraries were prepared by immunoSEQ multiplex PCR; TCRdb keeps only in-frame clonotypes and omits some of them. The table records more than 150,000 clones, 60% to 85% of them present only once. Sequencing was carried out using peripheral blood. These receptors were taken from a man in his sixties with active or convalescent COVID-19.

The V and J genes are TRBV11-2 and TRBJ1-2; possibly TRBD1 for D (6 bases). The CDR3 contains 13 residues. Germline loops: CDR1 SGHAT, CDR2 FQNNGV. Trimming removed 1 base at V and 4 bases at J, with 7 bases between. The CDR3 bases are TGTGCCAGCAGCTTAGGACAGGCCTATGGCTACACCTTC. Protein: CASSLGQAYGYTF.

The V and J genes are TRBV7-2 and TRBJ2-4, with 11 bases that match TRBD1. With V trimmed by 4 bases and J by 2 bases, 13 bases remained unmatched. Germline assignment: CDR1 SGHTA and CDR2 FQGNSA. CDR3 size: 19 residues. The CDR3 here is CASSSSSPGTGGSKNIQYF. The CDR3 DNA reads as TGTGCCAGCAGCTCCTCAAGTCCCGGGACAGGGGGTTCCAAAAACATTCAGTACTTC. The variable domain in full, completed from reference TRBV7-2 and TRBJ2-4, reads GAGVSQSPSNKVTEKGKDVELRCDPISGHTALYWYRQSLGQGLEFLIYFQGNSAPDKSGLPSDRFSAERTGGSVSTLTIQRTQQEDSAVYLCASSSSSPGTGGSKNIQYFGAGTRLSVL.

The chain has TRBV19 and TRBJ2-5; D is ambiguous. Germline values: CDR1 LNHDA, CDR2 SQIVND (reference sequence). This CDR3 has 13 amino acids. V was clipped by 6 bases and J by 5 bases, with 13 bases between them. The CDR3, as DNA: TGTGCCAGTAGCCCCCCGAACTCCGAGACCCAGTACTTC. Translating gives CASSPPNSETQYF. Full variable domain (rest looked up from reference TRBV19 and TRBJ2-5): DGGITQSPKYLFRKEGQNVTLSCEQNLNHDAMYWYRQDPGQGLRLIYYSQIVNDFQKGDIAEGYSVSREKKESFPLTVTSAQKNPTAFYLCASSPPNSETQYFGPGTRLLVL.

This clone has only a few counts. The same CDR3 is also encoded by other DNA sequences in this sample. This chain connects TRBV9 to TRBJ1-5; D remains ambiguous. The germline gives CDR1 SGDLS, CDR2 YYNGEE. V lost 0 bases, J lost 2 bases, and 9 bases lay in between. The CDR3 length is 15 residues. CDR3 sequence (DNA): TGTGCCAGCAGCGTAGAGGGAGGTGGCAATCAGCCCCAGCATTTT. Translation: CASSVEGGGNQPQHF.

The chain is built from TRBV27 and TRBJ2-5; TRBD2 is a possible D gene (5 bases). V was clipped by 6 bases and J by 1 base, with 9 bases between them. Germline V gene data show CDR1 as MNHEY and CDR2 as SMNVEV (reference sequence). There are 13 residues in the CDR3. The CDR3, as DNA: TGTGCCAGCAGAGCCGCGGGCCAAGAGACCCAGTACTTC. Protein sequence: CASRAAGQETQYF.

CDR3 DNA sequence: TGCGCCAGCAGCCCGGGACTAGCGCCCGGGAATGAGCAGTTCTTC. The encoded protein is CASSPGLAPGNEQFF. The chain is built from TRBV5-1 and TRBJ2-1; 10 bases map to TRBD2. CDR1 and CDR2 from the germline V gene are SGHRS and YFSETQ. V lost 4 bases and J lost 7; bases outside the gene matches: 8. This CDR3 is 15 amino acids long.

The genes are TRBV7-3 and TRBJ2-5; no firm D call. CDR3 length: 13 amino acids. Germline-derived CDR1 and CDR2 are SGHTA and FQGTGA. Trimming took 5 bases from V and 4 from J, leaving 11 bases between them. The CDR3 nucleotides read TGTGCCAGCAGCCCCCAGCCGGGAGAGACCCAGTACTTC. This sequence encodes CASSPQPGETQYF.

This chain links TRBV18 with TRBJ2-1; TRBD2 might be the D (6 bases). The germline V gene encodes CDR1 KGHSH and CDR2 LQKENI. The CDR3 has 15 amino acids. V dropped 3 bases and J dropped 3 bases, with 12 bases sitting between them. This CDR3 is CASSPSGLGYNEQFF. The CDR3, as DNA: TGTGCCAGCTCACCCTCGGGACTCGGCTACAATGAGCAGTTCTTC.

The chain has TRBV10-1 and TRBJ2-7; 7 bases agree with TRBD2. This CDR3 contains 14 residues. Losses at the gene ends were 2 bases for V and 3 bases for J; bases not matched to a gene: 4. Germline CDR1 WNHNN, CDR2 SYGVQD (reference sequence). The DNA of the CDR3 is TGCGCCAGCAGTGAGAGGACTAGTAACTACGAGCAGTACTTC. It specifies CASSERTSNYEQYF.

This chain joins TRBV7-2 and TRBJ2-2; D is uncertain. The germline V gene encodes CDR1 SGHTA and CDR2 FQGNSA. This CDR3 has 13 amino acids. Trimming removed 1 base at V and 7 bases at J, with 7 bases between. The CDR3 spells CASSLVRNGELFF. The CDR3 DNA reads TGTGCCAGCAGCTTAGTGAGAAACGGGGAGCTGTTTTTT.

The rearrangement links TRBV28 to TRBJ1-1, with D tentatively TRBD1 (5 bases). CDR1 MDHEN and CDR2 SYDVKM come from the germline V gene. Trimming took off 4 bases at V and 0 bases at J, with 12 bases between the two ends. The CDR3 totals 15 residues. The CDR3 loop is CASSSAGRMNTEAFF. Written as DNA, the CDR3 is TGTGCCAGCAGTTCGGCAGGGCGGATGAACACTGAAGCTTTCTTT.

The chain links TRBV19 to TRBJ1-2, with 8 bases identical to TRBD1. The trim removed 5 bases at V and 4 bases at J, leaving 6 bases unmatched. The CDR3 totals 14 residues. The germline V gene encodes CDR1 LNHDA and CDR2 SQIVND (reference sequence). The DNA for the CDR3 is TGTGCCAGTAGTGTCGACAGGGGCGGCTATGGCTACACCTTC. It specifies CASSVDRGGYGYTF.

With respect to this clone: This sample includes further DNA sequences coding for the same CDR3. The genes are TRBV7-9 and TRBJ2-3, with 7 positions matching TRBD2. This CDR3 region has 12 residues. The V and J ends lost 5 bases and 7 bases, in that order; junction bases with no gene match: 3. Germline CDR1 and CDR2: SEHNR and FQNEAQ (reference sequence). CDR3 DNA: TGTGCCAGCAGCCCTAGCGGATATACGCAGTATTTT. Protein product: CASSPSGYTQYF.

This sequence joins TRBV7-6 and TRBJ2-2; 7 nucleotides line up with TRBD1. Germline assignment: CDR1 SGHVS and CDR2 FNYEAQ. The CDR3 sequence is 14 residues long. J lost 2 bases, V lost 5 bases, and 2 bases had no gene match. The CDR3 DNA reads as TGTGCCAGCAGCCCAGGGGGTAACACCGGGGAGCTGTTTTTT. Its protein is CASSPGGNTGELFF.

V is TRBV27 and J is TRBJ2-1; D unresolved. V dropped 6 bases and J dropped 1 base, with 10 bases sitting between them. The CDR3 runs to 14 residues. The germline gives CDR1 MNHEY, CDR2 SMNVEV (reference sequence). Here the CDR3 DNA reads TGTGCCAGCAGCTGGGCTTTGTCCTACAATGAGCAGTTCTTC. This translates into CASSWALSYNEQFF.